The T cell receptor beta chain under discussion was sequenced for a study of OX40 agonist ivuxolimab in advanced cancers. Study-wide results and caveats: Compared with CD4+, CD8+ T cells on average had more expanded clones. The work left the antigen specificity of expanded peripheral T cells undetermined. Clonal expansion from baseline to week 6 occurred in both CD4+ and CD8+ T cells. Also present in some nonresponders was a low level of normalized T-cell clonal expansion.

Notes on this clone: Antigen specificity is unknown.

Libraries were prepared by immunoSEQ multiplex PCR; TCRdb keeps only in-frame clonotypes and omits some of them. This table has about 66,000 clones, 85% appearing once. CDR1 and CDR2 (germline): SGHRS, YFSETQ. The CDR3 sequence is 14 residues long. The V gene lost 0 bases and the J gene lost 0 bases, with 7 bases spanning the gap. This clonotype was sampled from an adult with an advanced solid tumor such as melanoma, head and neck, liver or kidney cancer. Source: CD4+ or CD8+ T cells sorted from blood, taken in a trial of the OX40 agonist ivuxolimab. This chain links TRBV5-1 with TRBJ2-7; D gene ambiguous. CDR3 region: CASSLVTDSYEQYF. CDR3 nucleotide sequence: TGCGCCAGCAGCTTGGTCACAGACTCCTACGAGCAGTACTTC.